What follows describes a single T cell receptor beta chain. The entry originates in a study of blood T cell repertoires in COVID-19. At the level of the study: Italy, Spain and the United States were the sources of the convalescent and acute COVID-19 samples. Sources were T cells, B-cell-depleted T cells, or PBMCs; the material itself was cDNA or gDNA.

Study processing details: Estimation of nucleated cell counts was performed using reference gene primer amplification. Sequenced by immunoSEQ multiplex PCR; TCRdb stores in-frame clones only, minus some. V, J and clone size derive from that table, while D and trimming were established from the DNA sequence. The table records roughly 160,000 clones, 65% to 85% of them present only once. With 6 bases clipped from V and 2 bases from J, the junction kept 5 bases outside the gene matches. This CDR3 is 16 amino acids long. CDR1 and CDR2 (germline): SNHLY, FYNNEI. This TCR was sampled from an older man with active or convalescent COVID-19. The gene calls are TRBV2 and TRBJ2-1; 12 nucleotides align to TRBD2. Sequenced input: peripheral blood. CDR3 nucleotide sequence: TGTGCCAGCAGGGCTAGCGGGAGGGGAGCCTACAATGAGCAGTTCTTC. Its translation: CASRASGRGAYNEQFF.